This TCR beta chain was observed in a study of cytomegalovirus exposure and HLA in healthy donors. Study-level findings and limits: In a later analysis, common viral pathogens appeared linked to several of the most significant clusters. Several V segments, TRBV6-2 and TRBV6-3 among them, could not be told apart and were dropped. What TCR beta sequences reportedly achieved was accurate prediction of HLA-A and HLA-B alleles in most subjects. The study carried out a later analysis of TCR beta sequences. It associated approximately 16,000 of them with specific HLA alleles at a false discovery rate of 0.05.

Comment on this clone: Its antigen is not identified.

PCR amplification relied on 60 Vbeta primers (plus 13 Jbeta primers). This table comes from immunoSEQ multiplex PCR, and its TCRdb copy is limited to in-frame clones, with some not included. The repertoire consists of 99,000 or so clones, with 65% to 80% occurring once and the leading ten covering 16%. The CDR3 runs to 17 residues. Germline V gives CDR1 SGHNT, CDR2 YYREEE (reference sequence). V gave up 0 bases and J gave up 5 bases; unmatched junction bases: 7. The rearrangement links TRBV5-4 to TRBJ2-2, with 10 positions matching TRBD2. Source material: PBMCs. The sequence derives from a man aged 60-69 years in good health and CMV-seropositive. The CDR3 protein is CASSLASGGLRTGELFF. As DNA, the CDR3 is TGTGCCAGCAGCTTGGCTAGCGGGGGCCTTAGGACCGGGGAGCTGTTTTTT. Filled out from reference TRBV5-4 and TRBJ2-2, the complete variable domain reads ETGVTQSPTHLIKTRGQQVTLRCSSQSGHNTVSWYQQALGQGPQFIFQYYREEENGRGNFPPRFSGLQFPNYSSELNVNALELDDSALYLCASSLASGGLRTGELFFGEGSRLTVL.